This record concerns one T cell receptor beta chain sequence. The antigen is undetermined. Profiled with immunoSEQ multiplex PCR; TCRdb holds only in-frame clones, not every one. The profile shows around 23,000 clones, approximately 68% of them singletons. The unexposed donors gave CD4+ T cells in about 2010-2019, prior to COVID-19. After about ten days of culture, CD4+ T cells were isolated. The sample is drawn from a study of CD4 T cells in relation to SARS-CoV-2 and coronaviruses. Study results and limitations: Monoreactive clones expanded significantly more to SARS-CoV-2 than crossreactive clones did.

Per the germline V gene, CDR1 is MNHEY and CDR2 is SVGAGI. The CDR3 runs 15 residues. V shed 6 bases and J shed 0 bases, with 12 bases lying between them. The V and J genes are TRBV6-5 and TRBJ1-5, with a tentative D call TRBD1 (6 bases). Sequencing used CD4+ T cells from PBMCs, cultured in vitro. The source is a human donor in good health. CDR3 region: CASSRQDNSNQPQHF. Written as DNA, the CDR3 is TGTGCCAGCAGCAGACAGGACAATAGCAATCAGCCCCAGCATTTT.